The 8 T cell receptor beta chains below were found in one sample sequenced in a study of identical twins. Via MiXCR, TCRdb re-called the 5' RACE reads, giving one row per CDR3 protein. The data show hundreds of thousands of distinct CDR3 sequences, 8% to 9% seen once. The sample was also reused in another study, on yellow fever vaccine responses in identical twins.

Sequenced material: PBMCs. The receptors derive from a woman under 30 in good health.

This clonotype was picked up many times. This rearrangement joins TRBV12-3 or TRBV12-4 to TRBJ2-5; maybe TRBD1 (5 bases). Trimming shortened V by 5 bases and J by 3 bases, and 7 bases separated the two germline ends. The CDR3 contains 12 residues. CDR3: CASSAREETQYF. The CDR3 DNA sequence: TGTGCCAGCAGTGCCAGGGAAGAGACCCAGTACTTC.

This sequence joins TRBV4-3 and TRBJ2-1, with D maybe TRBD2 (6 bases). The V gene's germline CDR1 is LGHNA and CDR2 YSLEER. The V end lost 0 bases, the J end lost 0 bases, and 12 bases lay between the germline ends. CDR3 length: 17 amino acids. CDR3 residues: CASSQDSGKSSYNEQFF. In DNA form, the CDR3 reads TGCGCCAGCAGCCAAGATAGCGGAAAGAGCTCCTACAATGAGCAGTTCTTC.

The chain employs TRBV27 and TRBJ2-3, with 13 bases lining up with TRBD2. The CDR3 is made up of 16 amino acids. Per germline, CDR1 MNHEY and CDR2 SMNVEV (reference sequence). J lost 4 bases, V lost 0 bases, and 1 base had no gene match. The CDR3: CASSLSGTSGADTQYF. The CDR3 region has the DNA TGTGCCAGCAGTTTATCGGGGACTAGCGGGGCAGATACGCAGTATTTT.

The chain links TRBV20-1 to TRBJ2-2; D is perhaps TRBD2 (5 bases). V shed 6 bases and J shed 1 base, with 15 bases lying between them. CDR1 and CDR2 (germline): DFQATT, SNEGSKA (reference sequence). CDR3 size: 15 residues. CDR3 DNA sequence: TGCAGTGCGCGTCGAGCTCGGGAGAACACCGGGGAGCTGTTTTTT. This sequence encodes CSARRARENTGELFF.

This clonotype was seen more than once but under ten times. The CDR3, as DNA: TGCGCCAGCAGCGCTCTAGCCACCGGGGAGCTGTTTTTT. Protein: CASSALATGELFF. V gene TRBV5-1 combines with J gene TRBJ2-2; maybe TRBD2 (5 bases). Germline CDR1 reads SGHRS; CDR2 reads YFSETQ. V lost 4 bases and J 4 bases, leaving 8 bases between the germline ends. The CDR3 has 13 amino acids.

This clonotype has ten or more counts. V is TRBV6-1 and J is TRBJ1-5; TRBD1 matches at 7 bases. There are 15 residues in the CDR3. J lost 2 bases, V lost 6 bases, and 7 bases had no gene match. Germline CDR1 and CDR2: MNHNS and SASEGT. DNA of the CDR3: TGTGCCAGCAGACCGACAGGGATGCGCAATCAGCCCCAGCATTTT. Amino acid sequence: CASRPTGMRNQPQHF.

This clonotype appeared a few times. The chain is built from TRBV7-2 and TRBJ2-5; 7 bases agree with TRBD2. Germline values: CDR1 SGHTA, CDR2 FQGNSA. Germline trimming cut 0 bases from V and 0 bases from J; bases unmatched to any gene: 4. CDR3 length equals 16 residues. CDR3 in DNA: TGTGCCAGCAGCTTAGCGGGCGGGAGTTACCAAGAGACCCAGTACTTC. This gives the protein CASSLAGGSYQETQYF.

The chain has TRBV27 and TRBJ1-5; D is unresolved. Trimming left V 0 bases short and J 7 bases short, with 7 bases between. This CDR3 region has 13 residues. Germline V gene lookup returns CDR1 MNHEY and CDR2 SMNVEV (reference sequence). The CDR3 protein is CASSLSIYQPQHF. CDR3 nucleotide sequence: TGTGCCAGCAGTTTATCGATATACCAGCCCCAGCATTTT.